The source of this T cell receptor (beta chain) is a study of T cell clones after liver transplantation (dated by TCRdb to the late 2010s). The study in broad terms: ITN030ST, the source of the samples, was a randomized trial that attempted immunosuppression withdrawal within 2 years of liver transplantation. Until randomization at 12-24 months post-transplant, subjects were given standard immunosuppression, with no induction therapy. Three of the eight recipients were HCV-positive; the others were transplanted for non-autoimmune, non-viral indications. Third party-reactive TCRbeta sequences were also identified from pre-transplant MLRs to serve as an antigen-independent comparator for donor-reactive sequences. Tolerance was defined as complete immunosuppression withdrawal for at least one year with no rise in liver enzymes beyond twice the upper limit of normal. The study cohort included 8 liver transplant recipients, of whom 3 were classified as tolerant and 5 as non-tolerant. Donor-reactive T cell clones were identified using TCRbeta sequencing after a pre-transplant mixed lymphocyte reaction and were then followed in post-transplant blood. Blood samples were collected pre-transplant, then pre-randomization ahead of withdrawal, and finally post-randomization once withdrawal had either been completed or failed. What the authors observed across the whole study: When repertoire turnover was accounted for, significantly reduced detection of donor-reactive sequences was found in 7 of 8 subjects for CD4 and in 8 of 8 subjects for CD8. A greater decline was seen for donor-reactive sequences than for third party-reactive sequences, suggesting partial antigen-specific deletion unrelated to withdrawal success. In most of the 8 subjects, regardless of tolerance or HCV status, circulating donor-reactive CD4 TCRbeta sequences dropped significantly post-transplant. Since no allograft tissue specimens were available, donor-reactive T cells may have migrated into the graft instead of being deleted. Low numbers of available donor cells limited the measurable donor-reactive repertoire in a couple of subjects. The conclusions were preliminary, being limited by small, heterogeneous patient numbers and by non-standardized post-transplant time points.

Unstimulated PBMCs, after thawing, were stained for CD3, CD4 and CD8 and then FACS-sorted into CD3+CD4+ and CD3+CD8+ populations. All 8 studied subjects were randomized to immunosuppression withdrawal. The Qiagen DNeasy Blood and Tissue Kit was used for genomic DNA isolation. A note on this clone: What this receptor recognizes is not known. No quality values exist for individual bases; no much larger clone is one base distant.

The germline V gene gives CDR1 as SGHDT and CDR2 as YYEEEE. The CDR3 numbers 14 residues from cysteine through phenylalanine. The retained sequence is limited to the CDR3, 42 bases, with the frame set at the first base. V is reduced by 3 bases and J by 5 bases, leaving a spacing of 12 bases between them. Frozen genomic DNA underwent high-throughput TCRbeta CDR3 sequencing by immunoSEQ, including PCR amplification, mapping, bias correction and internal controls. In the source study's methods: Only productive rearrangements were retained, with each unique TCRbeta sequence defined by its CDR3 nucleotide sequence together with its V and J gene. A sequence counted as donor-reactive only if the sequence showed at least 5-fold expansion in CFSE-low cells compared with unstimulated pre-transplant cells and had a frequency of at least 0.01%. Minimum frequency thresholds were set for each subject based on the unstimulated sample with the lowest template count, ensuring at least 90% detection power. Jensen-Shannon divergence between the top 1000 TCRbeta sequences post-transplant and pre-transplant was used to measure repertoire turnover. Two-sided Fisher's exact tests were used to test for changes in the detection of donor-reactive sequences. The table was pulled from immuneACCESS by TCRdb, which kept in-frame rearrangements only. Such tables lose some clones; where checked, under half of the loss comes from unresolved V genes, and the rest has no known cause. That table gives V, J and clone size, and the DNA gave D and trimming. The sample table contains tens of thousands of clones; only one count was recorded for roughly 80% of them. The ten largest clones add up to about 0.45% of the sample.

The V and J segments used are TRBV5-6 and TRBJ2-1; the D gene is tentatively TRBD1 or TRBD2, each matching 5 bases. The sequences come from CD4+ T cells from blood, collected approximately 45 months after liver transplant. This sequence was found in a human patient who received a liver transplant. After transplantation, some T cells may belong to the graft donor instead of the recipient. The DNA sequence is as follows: TGTGCCAGCAGCTCCCCGGGACGGAACAATGAGCAGTTCTTC. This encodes CASSSPGRNNEQFF. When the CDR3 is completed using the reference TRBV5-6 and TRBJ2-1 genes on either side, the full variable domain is DAGVTQSPTHLIKTRGQQVTLRCSPKSGHDTVSWYQQALGQGPQFIFQYYEEEERQRGNFPDRFSGHQFPNYSSELNVNALLLGDSALYLCASSSPGRNNEQFFGPGTRLTVL.